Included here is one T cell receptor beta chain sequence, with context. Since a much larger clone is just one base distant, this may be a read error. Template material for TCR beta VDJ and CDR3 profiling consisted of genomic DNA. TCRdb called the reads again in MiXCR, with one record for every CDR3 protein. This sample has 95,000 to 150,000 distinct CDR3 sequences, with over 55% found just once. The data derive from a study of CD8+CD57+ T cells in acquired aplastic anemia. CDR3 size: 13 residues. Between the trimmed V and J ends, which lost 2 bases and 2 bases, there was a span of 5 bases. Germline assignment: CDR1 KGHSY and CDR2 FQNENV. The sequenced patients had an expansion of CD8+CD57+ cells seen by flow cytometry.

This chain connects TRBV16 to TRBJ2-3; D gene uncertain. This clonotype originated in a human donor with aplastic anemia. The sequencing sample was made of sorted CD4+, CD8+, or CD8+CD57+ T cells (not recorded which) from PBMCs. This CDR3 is CASSQPNTDTQYF. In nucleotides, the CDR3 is TGTGCCAGCAGCCAACCGAACACAGATACGCAGTATTTT.